One and the same sample provided the 18 T cell receptor beta chains below, sequenced in a study of OX40 agonist ivuxolimab in advanced cancers. TCRdb's copy holds only in-frame clones and misses some; the assay was immunoSEQ multiplex PCR. Among about 46,000 clones listed, around nine tenths were seen once. The starting material was CD4+ or CD8+ T cells sorted from blood, obtained in a trial of the OX40 agonist ivuxolimab. The receptors here all came from an adult with an advanced solid tumor such as melanoma, head and neck, liver or kidney cancer.

This clone was seen only once. The rearrangement links TRBV7-9 to TRBJ2-7; D possibly corresponds to TRBD1 (5 bases). The CDR3 loop spans 14 amino acids. Germline-derived CDR1 and CDR2 are SEHNR and FQNEAQ (reference sequence). The germline V and J ends were trimmed by 6 bases and 4 bases, with 16 bases remaining between them. Written as DNA, the CDR3 is TGTGCCAGCAGAGATGACAGCAAACCTTACGAGCAGTACTTC. Translation: CASRDDSKPYEQYF.

V gene TRBV29-1 combines with J gene TRBJ2-5; D remains ambiguous. The V end lost 0 bases, the J end lost 2 bases, and 4 bases lay between the germline ends. Germline V gene sequence: CDR1 SQVTM, CDR2 ANQGSEA. This CDR3 is 12 amino acids long. In DNA form, the CDR3 reads TGCAGCGTTGAAGACAGACAAGAGACCCAGTACTTC. It is translated as CSVEDRQETQYF.

This clone counts as medium-sized. The V and J genes are TRBV2 and TRBJ2-1; D might be TRBD1 or TRBD2, each matching 6 bases. Germline assignment: CDR1 SNHLY and CDR2 FYNNEI. V lost 3 bases and J lost 0, with 18 bases in between. This CDR3 has 18 residues. CDR3: CASSEVGGTTSSYNEQFF. The CDR3 DNA is TGTGCCAGCAGTGAGGTCGGCGGGACAACGAGCTCCTACAATGAGCAGTTCTTC.

The chain couples TRBV27 to TRBJ2-7, with a weak D call TRBD2 (6 bases). Germline V gene lookup returns CDR1 MNHEY and CDR2 SMNVEV (reference sequence). The CDR3 totals 14 residues. Trimming took off 2 bases at V and 0 bases at J, with 8 bases between the two ends. The CDR3 sequence is CASSLAGPSYEQYF. Here the CDR3 DNA reads TGTGCCAGCAGTTTAGCGGGACCCTCCTACGAGCAGTACTTC.

V gene TRBV7-5 combines with J gene TRBJ1-5. TRBV7-5 is a pseudogene segment. CDR3 length: 17 amino acids. In DNA form, the CDR3 reads TGTGCCAGAAGCCCCCGGACGAAGTCACGGGTAAATCAGCCCCAGCATTTT. This translates into CARSPRTKSRVNQPQHF.

The rearrangement links TRBV19 to TRBJ2-1, with 7 nucleotides matching TRBD2. This CDR3 contains 16 residues. Losses at the gene ends were 3 bases for V and 1 base for J; bases not matched to a gene: 6. CDR1 is LNHDA, CDR2 SQIVND, per germline (reference sequence). The CDR3 loop is CASSIIWGGSYNEQFF. The CDR3 region has the DNA TGTGCCAGTAGTATCATCTGGGGGGGTTCCTACAATGAGCAGTTCTTC.

This chain connects TRBV29-1 to TRBJ2-6, with D uncertain. CDR3 size: 13 residues. The V gene's germline CDR1 is SQVTM and CDR2 ANQGSEA. V was clipped by 4 bases and J by 11 bases, with 15 bases between them. This CDR3 reads CSVGWTVAHVLTF. The CDR3 nucleotides are TGCAGCGTTGGGTGGACGGTCGCCCACGTCCTGACTTTC. The variable domain in full, with the rest retrieved from reference TRBV29-1 and TRBJ2-6, is SAVISQKPSRDICQRGTSLTIQCQVDSQVTMMFWYRQQPGQSLTLIATANQGSEATYESGFVIDKFPISRPNLTFSTLTVSNMSPEDSSIYLCSVGWTVAHVLTFGAGSRLTVL.

The genes are TRBV11-2 and TRBJ1-2, with a tentative D call TRBD1 (5 bases). This CDR3 region has 14 residues. Germline V gives CDR1 SGHAT, CDR2 FQNNGV. V shed 5 bases and J shed 8 bases, with 18 bases lying between them. The CDR3 DNA is TGTGCCAGCAGCCCGCTGAGGGGCCCGAGAGGCTACACCTTC. Translated, it gives CASSPLRGPRGYTF.

This CDR3 reads CASSLPAYSYNEQFF. The CDR3 DNA follows: TGTGCCAGCAGCTTGCCAGCATACTCCTACAATGAGCAGTTCTTC. The rearrangement joins TRBV5-5 to TRBJ2-1; D call uncertain. The CDR3 spans 15 residues. CDR1 and CDR2 from the germline V gene are SGHKS and YYEKEE (reference sequence). V lost 1 base and J 0 bases, leaving 8 bases between the germline ends.

The rearrangement uses TRBV2 and TRBJ2-1; 7 nucleotides agree with TRBD1. CDR1 is SNHLY, CDR2 FYNNEI, per germline. The J segment lost 1 base and the V segment lost 4 bases, leaving 10 bases of the junction unmatched. This CDR3 has 17 amino acids. CDR3 sequence: CASSVPDREKSYNEQFF. Written as DNA, the CDR3 is TGTGCCAGCAGTGTGCCCGACAGGGAAAAATCCTACAATGAGCAGTTCTTC.

The rearrangement links TRBV10-3 to TRBJ2-3, with a weak D call TRBD2 (8 bases). Germline V lookup: CDR1 ENHRY, CDR2 SYGVKD. Trimming took 7 bases from V and 4 from J, leaving 21 bases between them. CDR3 size: 16 residues. CDR3 bases: TGTGCCATCACCGCCCGGGAGGGGGCGATGGCAGATACGCAGTATTTT. This codes for CAITAREGAMADTQYF.

A few counts support this clone. The rearrangement uses TRBV6-1 and TRBJ2-2; 9 bases map to TRBD2. The CDR3 loop spans 20 amino acids. From germline, CDR1 is MNHNS and CDR2 SASEGT. The J segment lost 6 bases and the V segment lost 6 bases, leaving 23 bases of the junction unmatched. CDR3 protein: CASREQGGGGAARHPGELFF. In DNA, the CDR3 is TGTGCCAGCAGGGAACAAGGTGGCGGGGGGGCCGCCCGTCACCCCGGGGAGCTGTTTTTT.

The sample holds one count of this clone. V gene TRBV4-1 combines with J gene TRBJ2-1, with 11 bases lining up with TRBD2. Germline trimming cut 3 bases from V and 9 bases from J; bases unmatched to any gene: 13. The CDR3 sequence is 17 residues long. Germline lookup yields CDR1 MGHRA and CDR2 YSYEKL. The CDR3 reads CASSQGGVAGGLFEQFF. The DNA for the CDR3 is TGCGCCAGCAGCCAGGGTGGCGTAGCGGGAGGGCTTTTTGAGCAGTTCTTC.

The V call is TRBV28, the J call TRBJ2-1; D tentatively fits TRBD1 or TRBD2 (5 bases each). Deletions cut 1 base from V and 10 bases from J, with 11 bases between. Per germline, CDR1 MDHEN and CDR2 SYDVKM. The CDR3 is 13 residues long. The CDR3 reads CASSLSRAGEQFF. For the CDR3, the DNA is TGTGCCAGCAGTTTATCCAGGGCGGGCGAGCAGTTCTTC.

The chain joins TRBV11-1 to TRBJ2-5, with a weak D call TRBD2 (5 bases). Trimming took 4 bases from V and 0 from J, leaving 12 bases between them. In germline, CDR1 is SGHAT, CDR2 FQDESV (reference sequence). There are 15 residues in the CDR3. CDR3: CASSSETGYQETQYF. The CDR3 DNA sequence: TGTGCCAGCAGCTCCGAAACGGGATACCAAGAGACCCAGTACTTC.

This chain uses TRBV7-9 with TRBJ2-2, with 8 bases fitting TRBD1. The ends lost 4 bases at V and 8 bases at J; junction bases unmatched: 12. Germline V CDR1 and CDR2: SEHNR, FQNEAQ (reference sequence). The CDR3 consists of 16 residues. CDR3 region: CASSSRKGQVEGELFF. CDR3 coding DNA: TGTGCCAGCAGCTCTCGAAAGGGACAGGTGGAAGGGGAGCTGTTTTTT.

This chain connects TRBV19 to TRBJ2-3, with D possibly being TRBD2 (5 bases). The CDR3 sequence is 13 residues long. Trimming removed 3 bases at V and 5 bases at J, with 9 bases between. CDR1 is LNHDA and CDR2 is SQIVND in the germline V gene (reference sequence). CDR3 loop: CASSMWRKDTQYF. CDR3 DNA: TGTGCCAGTAGTATGTGGAGGAAAGATACGCAGTATTTT.

The chain carries TRBV11-2 and TRBJ2-7; D might be TRBD1 or TRBD2, each matching 5 bases. CDR1 SGHAT and CDR2 FQNNGV come from the germline V gene. The CDR3 is 13 amino acids. Trimming removed 3 bases from V and 5 bases from J, with 11 bases in between. The CDR3 protein is CASSLTDYHEQYF. CDR3 DNA: TGTGCCAGCAGCTTGACAGACTACCACGAGCAGTACTTC.